The rows below give T cell receptor beta chains drawn from one sample of a study of T cell changes during pregnancy in multiple sclerosis. The repertoire was sequenced with immunoSEQ multiplex PCR; TCRdb's copy has only in-frame clones and lacks some. Counted here are about 52,000 clones, 92% occurring once; the ten biggest clones make up roughly 0.81%. Here the sequenced sample was CD4+ T cells from peripheral blood mononuclear cells, taken in the third trimester of pregnancy. The source of these receptors is a female donor with multiple sclerosis, enrolled in a pregnancy study. Each CDR3 is given with its conserved first and last residue. Each record gives: CDR3 protein, CDR3 DNA, V gene, clone size, D gene, J gene. D genes are given only for firm matches. Only some rows state a clone size, as once, few, many or a class for expanded clones.

cdr3_aa: CASSEATTANYGYTF
cdr3_nt: TGTGCCAGCAGTGAAGCTACGACAGCTAACTATGGCTACACCTTC
v_call: TRBV6-1
clone_size: .
d_call: .
j_call: TRBJ1-2

cdr3_aa: CASSLHPGAANTGELFF
cdr3_nt: TGTGCCAGCAGTTTACATCCAGGGGCTGCGAACACCGGGGAGCTGTTTTTT
v_call: TRBV27
clone_size: .
d_call: .
j_call: TRBJ2-2

cdr3_aa: CASSSLDRGNIQYF
cdr3_nt: TGTGCCAGCAGTTCCCTCGACAGGGGAAACATTCAGTACTTC
v_call: TRBV6-1
clone_size: .
d_call: TRBD1
j_call: TRBJ2-4

cdr3_aa: CASSASRTGDNEQFF
cdr3_nt: TGTGCCAGCAGTGCCTCCCGGACAGGCGACAATGAGCAGTTCTTC
v_call: TRBV2
clone_size: .
d_call: TRBD1
j_call: TRBJ2-1

cdr3_aa: CATSSKGRGRHNYGYTF
cdr3_nt: TGTGCCACCAGCTCTAAAGGGAGGGGAAGGCATAACTATGGCTACACCTTC
v_call: TRBV15
clone_size: .
d_call: .
j_call: TRBJ1-2

cdr3_aa: CASSRYSQGSYNSPLHF
cdr3_nt: TGTGCCAGCAGCCGATACAGCCAGGGATCCTATAATTCACCCCTCCACTTT
v_call: TRBV16
clone_size: .
d_call: .
j_call: TRBJ1-6

cdr3_aa: CASSTGLAGGLAKNIQYF
cdr3_nt: TGTGCCAGTAGTACGGGACTAGCGGGGGGGCTAGCCAAAAACATTCAGTACTTC
v_call: TRBV19
clone_size: .
d_call: TRBD2
j_call: TRBJ2-4

cdr3_aa: CAISDYPYEQYF
cdr3_nt: TGTGCCATTTCGGACTATCCCTACGAGCAGTACTTC
v_call: TRBV10-3
clone_size: .
d_call: .
j_call: TRBJ2-7

cdr3_aa: CASGTGDRGAGQPQHF
cdr3_nt: TGTGCTAGTGGTACCGGGGACAGGGGGGCCGGTCAGCCCCAGCATTTT
v_call: TRBV12-5
clone_size: .
d_call: TRBD1
j_call: TRBJ1-5

cdr3_aa: CASSPRTSGTYEQYF
cdr3_nt: TGTGCCAGCAGCCCCCGGACTAGCGGTACCTACGAGCAGTACTTC
v_call: TRBV9
clone_size: once
d_call: TRBD2
j_call: TRBJ2-7

cdr3_aa: CASSGGQGGTPYGYTF
cdr3_nt: TGTGCCAGTAGTGGAGGACAGGGAGGGACTCCCTATGGCTACACCTTC
v_call: TRBV19
clone_size: .
d_call: TRBD1
j_call: TRBJ1-2

cdr3_aa: CASSLAYPGTSGGLNEQFF
cdr3_nt: TGTGCCAGCAGCTTAGCGTACCCCGGGACTAGCGGGGGGTTAAATGAGCAGTTCTTC
v_call: TRBV7-7
clone_size: .
d_call: TRBD2
j_call: TRBJ2-1

cdr3_aa: CASSSGLAGVNYEQYF
cdr3_nt: TGCGCCAGCAGCTCGGGACTAGCGGGGGTAAACTACGAGCAGTACTTC
v_call: TRBV5-1
clone_size: .
d_call: TRBD2
j_call: TRBJ2-7

cdr3_aa: CASSEVGAITEAFF
cdr3_nt: TGTGCCAGCAGTGAAGTAGGGGCAATCACTGAAGCTTTCTTT
v_call: TRBV6-1
clone_size: .
d_call: .
j_call: TRBJ1-1

cdr3_aa: CASSQDRVAGNTIYF
cdr3_nt: TGTGCCAGCAGTCAGGACAGGGTCGCTGGAAACACCATATATTTT
v_call: TRBV2
clone_size: .
d_call: TRBD1
j_call: TRBJ1-3

cdr3_aa: CASSLALTGELFF
cdr3_nt: TGTGCCAGCAGCTTAGCCCTTACCGGGGAGCTGTTTTTT
v_call: TRBV7-2
clone_size: .
d_call: .
j_call: TRBJ2-2

cdr3_aa: CASSRSGSYEQYF
cdr3_nt: TGTGCCAGCAGCAGGTCAGGTTCCTACGAGCAGTACTTC
v_call: TRBV27
clone_size: .
d_call: .
j_call: TRBJ2-7

cdr3_aa: CASSQDFGGGAGDTQYF
cdr3_nt: TGCGCCAGCAGCCAAGATTTCGGCGGGGGGGCTGGGGATACGCAGTATTTT
v_call: TRBV4-1
clone_size: once
d_call: TRBD2
j_call: TRBJ2-3

cdr3_aa: CASSFGGDTDTQYF
cdr3_nt: TGTGCCAGCAGCTTCGGGGGGGACACAGATACGCAGTATTTT
v_call: TRBV7-6
clone_size: .
d_call: TRBD2
j_call: TRBJ2-3

cdr3_aa: CASSYNRASGEQYF
cdr3_nt: TGCGCCAGCAGCTACAACAGGGCTTCAGGCGAGCAGTACTTC
v_call: TRBV4-1
clone_size: .
d_call: .
j_call: TRBJ2-7

cdr3_aa: CASSVGIEGRGSGNTIYF
cdr3_nt: TGTGCCAGCAGCGTAGGAATAGAGGGCAGGGGTTCTGGAAACACCATATATTTT
v_call: TRBV9
clone_size: .
d_call: .
j_call: TRBJ1-3

cdr3_aa: CASSAGTGYLYGYTF
cdr3_nt: TGTGCCAGTAGTGCCGGGACAGGTTACCTCTATGGCTACACCTTC
v_call: TRBV19
clone_size: .
d_call: TRBD1
j_call: TRBJ1-2

cdr3_aa: CASSRDYRETQYF
cdr3_nt: TGTGCCAGCAGTCGGGACTATCGAGAGACCCAGTACTTC
v_call: TRBV2
clone_size: .
d_call: TRBD2
j_call: TRBJ2-5

cdr3_aa: CASSPTKTIPNEKLFF
cdr3_nt: TGTGCCAGCTCACCAACAAAGACAATCCCTAATGAAAAACTGTTTTTT
v_call: TRBV18
clone_size: few
d_call: .
j_call: TRBJ1-4

cdr3_aa: CASSPIRTPEIYNSPLHF
cdr3_nt: TGTGCCAGCAGTCCCATCCGGACACCCGAGATCTATAATTCACCCCTCCACTTT
v_call: TRBV28
clone_size: .
d_call: .
j_call: TRBJ1-6

cdr3_aa: CATSQRSGVSYNEQFF
cdr3_nt: TGTGCCACCAGTCAGCGGAGCGGGGTTTCCTACAATGAGCAGTTCTTC
v_call: TRBV15
clone_size: .
d_call: TRBD2
j_call: TRBJ2-1

cdr3_aa: CASSQDLAGGPRPTDTQYF
cdr3_nt: TGCGCCAGCAGCCAAGATTTGGCGGGGGGGCCTCGCCCCACAGATACGCAGTATTTT
v_call: TRBV4-3
clone_size: .
d_call: TRBD2
j_call: TRBJ2-3

cdr3_aa: CASTVGTGASGANVLTF
cdr3_nt: TGTGCCAGCACCGTCGGGACAGGAGCCTCTGGGGCCAACGTCCTGACTTTC
v_call: TRBV7-9
clone_size: .
d_call: TRBD1
j_call: TRBJ2-6

cdr3_aa: CAWSGPTGGEQYF
cdr3_nt: TGTGCCTGGAGTGGCCCGACAGGGGGCGAGCAGTACTTC
v_call: TRBV30
clone_size: .
d_call: TRBD1
j_call: TRBJ2-7

cdr3_aa: CASSPLGLADTYEQYF
cdr3_nt: TGTGCCAGCAGCCCCCTGGGACTAGCGGACACCTACGAGCAGTACTTC
v_call: TRBV11-2
clone_size: once
d_call: TRBD2
j_call: TRBJ2-7

cdr3_aa: CASSSYRDDRAYEQYF
cdr3_nt: TGTGCCAGCAGCTCCTATAGGGACGACAGGGCCTACGAGCAGTACTTC
v_call: TRBV7-3
clone_size: .
d_call: TRBD1
j_call: TRBJ2-7

cdr3_aa: CASSLAWQNTEAFF
cdr3_nt: TGTGCCAGCAGCTTAGCTTGGCAGAACACTGAAGCTTTCTTT
v_call: TRBV7-2
clone_size: .
d_call: .
j_call: TRBJ1-1

cdr3_aa: CAWRPQVTEAFF
cdr3_nt: TGTGCCTGGAGGCCCCAGGTGACTGAAGCTTTCTTT
v_call: TRBV30
clone_size: few
d_call: .
j_call: TRBJ1-1

cdr3_aa: CASTTTGGKESEAFF
cdr3_nt: TGTGCCAGTACCACGACAGGGGGTAAAGAATCTGAAGCTTTCTTT
v_call: TRBV19
clone_size: .
d_call: TRBD1
j_call: TRBJ1-1

cdr3_aa: CASSILAGNDYEQYF
cdr3_nt: TGTGCCAGTAGTATACTCGCAGGGAACGACTACGAGCAGTACTTC
v_call: TRBV19
clone_size: once
d_call: .
j_call: TRBJ2-7

cdr3_aa: CSVDTIKGDEQYF
cdr3_nt: TGCAGCGTTGATACCATAAAGGGGGACGAGCAGTACTTC
v_call: TRBV29-1
clone_size: .
d_call: .
j_call: TRBJ2-7

cdr3_aa: CASRGAASSYEQYF
cdr3_nt: TGTGCCAGCAGGGGAGCGGCGAGCTCCTACGAGCAGTACTTC
v_call: TRBV2
clone_size: .
d_call: .
j_call: TRBJ2-7

cdr3_aa: CASSLEPLYEQYF
cdr3_nt: TGTGCCAGCAGCTTAGAGCCACTTTACGAGCAGTACTTC
v_call: TRBV7-2
clone_size: .
d_call: .
j_call: TRBJ2-7

cdr3_aa: CSVGGEITDTQYF
cdr3_nt: TGCAGCGTTGGTGGGGAGATCACAGATACGCAGTATTTT
v_call: TRBV29-1
clone_size: few
d_call: .
j_call: TRBJ2-3

cdr3_aa: CASSLAAGGLPQETQYF
cdr3_nt: TGTGCCAGCAGCTTAGCAGCGGGGGGGCTCCCACAGGAGACCCAGTACTTC
v_call: TRBV7-9
clone_size: once
d_call: TRBD2
j_call: TRBJ2-5

cdr3_aa: CAISALTYEQYF
cdr3_nt: TGTGCCATCAGCGCACTTACCTACGAGCAGTACTTC
v_call: TRBV10-3
clone_size: .
d_call: .
j_call: TRBJ2-7

cdr3_aa: CAWSEGFGQPQHF
cdr3_nt: TGTGCCTGGAGTGAGGGGTTTGGTCAGCCCCAGCATTTT
v_call: TRBV30
clone_size: .
d_call: .
j_call: TRBJ1-5

cdr3_aa: CASSLGSTGMDYGYTF
cdr3_nt: TGTGCCAGCAGCTTAGGCTCGACAGGGATGGACTATGGCTACACCTTC
v_call: TRBV7-9
clone_size: .
d_call: TRBD1
j_call: TRBJ1-2

cdr3_aa: CASSGPGGGRDGTEAFF
cdr3_nt: TGTGCCAGCAGCGGGCCGGGAGGTGGCAGGGACGGAACTGAAGCTTTCTTT
v_call: TRBV9
clone_size: .
d_call: .
j_call: TRBJ1-1

cdr3_aa: CASSVVAGGLVAGELFF
cdr3_nt: TGTGCCAGCAGCGTAGTGGCGGGGGGGCTAGTTGCCGGGGAGCTGTTTTTT
v_call: TRBV9
clone_size: .
d_call: TRBD2
j_call: TRBJ2-2

cdr3_aa: CASRDTGGLGHEQYF
cdr3_nt: TGTGCCAGCAGGGATACAGGGGGTTTGGGCCACGAGCAGTACTTC
v_call: TRBV6-6
clone_size: .
d_call: TRBD1
j_call: TRBJ2-7

cdr3_aa: CASSPGGVYEQYF
cdr3_nt: TGTGCCAGCAGCCCCGGAGGGGTCTACGAGCAGTACTTC
v_call: TRBV7-9
clone_size: .
d_call: .
j_call: TRBJ2-7

cdr3_aa: CASSTETGSVETQYF
cdr3_nt: TGTGCCAGCTCAACCGAGACAGGTTCGGTAGAGACCCAGTACTTC
v_call: TRBV18
clone_size: .
d_call: .
j_call: TRBJ2-5

cdr3_aa: CSVRDRSSTDTQYF
cdr3_nt: TGCAGCGTCCGGGACAGATCTAGCACAGATACGCAGTATTTT
v_call: TRBV29-1
clone_size: .
d_call: TRBD1
j_call: TRBJ2-3

cdr3_aa: CASTRTANTEAFF
cdr3_nt: TGTGCCAGCACCAGGACAGCGAACACTGAAGCTTTCTTT
v_call: TRBV6-6
clone_size: few
d_call: .
j_call: TRBJ1-1

cdr3_aa: CASARGNQETQYF
cdr3_nt: TGTGCCAGTGCAAGGGGAAACCAAGAGACCCAGTACTTC
v_call: TRBV2
clone_size: .
d_call: .
j_call: TRBJ2-5

cdr3_aa: CASSGGLAGGPSYNEQFF
cdr3_nt: TGTGCCAGCAGTGGTGGACTAGCGGGGGGGCCGTCCTACAATGAGCAGTTCTTC
v_call: TRBV6-1
clone_size: .
d_call: TRBD2
j_call: TRBJ2-1